Listed below are T cell receptor beta chains from one sample, sequenced in a study of beta chain features in type 1 diabetes. Profiling relied on immunoSEQ multiplex PCR, and the TCRdb table lists in-frame clones only, not all of them. The sample consists of roughly 700,000 clones, around an eighth of them appearing once. The sample was naive CD4+ T cells from blood. Receptor source: a man younger than 30 with type 1 diabetes. The CDR3 runs from the conserved cysteine through the conserved F or W. Each record gives: clone size, V gene, D gene, J gene, CDR3 DNA, CDR3 protein. The D gene is left open where the match is weak. Only some rows state a clone size, as once, few, many or a class for expanded clones.

clone size: once; V gene: TRBV30; D gene: .; J gene: TRBJ1-1; CDR3 DNA: TGTGCCTGGAGGGTTGGGCCTGGCGCAGCGGTAGAAGCTTTCTTT; CDR3 protein: CAWRVGPGAAVEAFF
clone size: .; V gene: TRBV23-1; D gene: TRBD1; J gene: TRBJ1-2; CDR3 DNA: TGCGCCAGCAGTCAATCCGGGACAGGGAAAAACTATGGCTACACCTTC; CDR3 protein: CASSQSGTGKNYGYTF
clone size: .; V gene: TRBV30; D gene: .; J gene: TRBJ2-2; CDR3 DNA: TGTGCCTGGAGTGTATTAAAAGGTGGCACCGGGGAGCTGTTTTTT; CDR3 protein: CAWSVLKGGTGELFF
clone size: few; V gene: TRBV5-1; D gene: .; J gene: TRBJ1-5; CDR3 DNA: TGCGCCAGCAGCTTGGAGGTCGGTCAGCCCCAGCATTTT; CDR3 protein: CASSLEVGQPQHF
clone size: once; V gene: TRBV11-3; D gene: .; J gene: TRBJ1-1; CDR3 DNA: TGTGCCAGCAGCTTAGGCGGTGAAGCTTTCTTT; CDR3 protein: CASSLGGEAFF
clone size: .; V gene: TRBV25-1; D gene: .; J gene: TRBJ1-4; CDR3 DNA: TGTGCCAGCAGGGGGGATACGACAGCAACTAATGAAAAACTGTTTTTT; CDR3 protein: CASRGDTTATNEKLFF
clone size: .; V gene: TRBV6-1; D gene: .; J gene: TRBJ2-7; CDR3 DNA: TGTGCCAGCAGTGAATTAGGGGGGAGTTTCCCCCACGAGCAGTACTTC; CDR3 protein: CASSELGGSFPHEQYF
clone size: few; V gene: TRBV5-4; D gene: TRBD2; J gene: TRBJ2-5; CDR3 DNA: TGTGCCAGCAGCTTAACTAGCGGGGGGAAAGAGACCCAGTACTTC; CDR3 protein: CASSLTSGGKETQYF
clone size: .; V gene: TRBV15; D gene: .; J gene: TRBJ1-2; CDR3 DNA: TGTGCCACCAGCAGAGCCGTCGGGAATTTGGATGGCTACACCTTC; CDR3 protein: CATSRAVGNLDGYTF
clone size: few; V gene: TRBV27; D gene: .; J gene: TRBJ2-4; CDR3 DNA: TGTGCCAGCAGTTTTTTACAGAGAGGACGTTTAGCCAAAAACATTCAGTACTTC; CDR3 protein: CASSFLQRGRLAKNIQYF
clone size: few; V gene: TRBV23-1; D gene: .; J gene: TRBJ2-7; CDR3 DNA: TGCGCCAGCAGTCATACGGGTTGGGAGCAGTACTTC; CDR3 protein: CASSHTGWEQYF
clone size: .; V gene: TRBV7-9; D gene: .; J gene: TRBJ1-2; CDR3 DNA: TGTGCCAGCAGCTTAGCACAGGCGTTTCGAGGCTACACCTTC; CDR3 protein: CASSLAQAFRGYTF
clone size: few; V gene: TRBV2; D gene: .; J gene: TRBJ1-5; CDR3 DNA: TGTGCCAGCAGCGGACTCGACAATAGCAATCAGCCCCAGCATTTT; CDR3 protein: CASSGLDNSNQPQHF
clone size: once; V gene: TRBV6-5; D gene: .; J gene: TRBJ1-1; CDR3 DNA: TGTGCCAGTAACCGGGGGTCTGAAGCTTTCTTT; CDR3 protein: CASNRGSEAFF
clone size: .; V gene: TRBV2; D gene: .; J gene: TRBJ1-5; CDR3 DNA: TGTGCCAGCAGTGAAGTAGGACATGGCAATCAGCCCCAGCATTTT; CDR3 protein: CASSEVGHGNQPQHF
clone size: .; V gene: TRBV7-8; D gene: .; J gene: TRBJ2-2; CDR3 DNA: TGTGCCAGCAGCCCCGGGCCCGCGGGGACCGGGGAGCTGTTTTTT; CDR3 protein: CASSPGPAGTGELFF
clone size: few; V gene: TRBV5-1; D gene: .; J gene: TRBJ1-1; CDR3 DNA: TGCGCCAGCAGCCCGTTGGGGGTTAACACTGAAGCTTTCTTT; CDR3 protein: CASSPLGVNTEAFF
clone size: .; V gene: TRBV7-8; D gene: .; J gene: TRBJ2-1; CDR3 DNA: TGTGCCAGCAGCCGGGACGGTACTGAGCAGTTCTTC; CDR3 protein: CASSRDGTEQFF
clone size: few; V gene: TRBV4-1; D gene: .; J gene: TRBJ2-1; CDR3 DNA: TGCGCCAGCAGGGCCCCGGGACTCGATACCTACAATGAGCAGTTCTTC; CDR3 protein: CASRAPGLDTYNEQFF
clone size: .; V gene: TRBV7-3; D gene: TRBD1; J gene: TRBJ2-3; CDR3 DNA: TGTGCCAGCACCTTCGGGACAGGGCTTAGCACAGATACGCAGTATTTT; CDR3 protein: CASTFGTGLSTDTQYF
clone size: once; V gene: TRBV9; D gene: .; J gene: TRBJ2-2; CDR3 DNA: TGTGCCAGCACCAGTTTGGCGAACACCGGGGAGCTGTTTTTT; CDR3 protein: CASTSLANTGELFF
clone size: many; V gene: TRBV14; D gene: .; J gene: TRBJ2-6; CDR3 DNA: TGTGCCAGCAACCCTCTCTCTGGGGCCAACGTCCTGACTTTC; CDR3 protein: CASNPLSGANVLTF
clone size: .; V gene: TRBV19; D gene: TRBD1; J gene: TRBJ2-7; CDR3 DNA: TGTGCCAGTAATGGACAGGGAGCGGGCTACGAGCAGTACTTC; CDR3 protein: CASNGQGAGYEQYF
clone size: .; V gene: TRBV30; D gene: .; J gene: TRBJ1-6; CDR3 DNA: TGTGCCTGGGCACAGGGAAATTCACCCCTCCACTTT; CDR3 protein: CAWAQGNSPLHF
clone size: few; V gene: TRBV7-8; D gene: .; J gene: TRBJ1-5; CDR3 DNA: TGTGCCAGCAGCTCTTTTCGGGAGAGGAATCAGCCCCAGCATTTT; CDR3 protein: CASSSFRERNQPQHF
clone size: .; V gene: TRBV5-1; D gene: TRBD1; J gene: TRBJ2-2; CDR3 DNA: TGCGCCAGCAGCTGGGACAGGAGGAACACCGGGGAGCTGTTTTTT; CDR3 protein: CASSWDRRNTGELFF
clone size: .; V gene: TRBV25-1; D gene: .; J gene: TRBJ2-7; CDR3 DNA: TGTGCCAGCAGCCCGGAGAATTCCTACGAGCAGTACTTC; CDR3 protein: CASSPENSYEQYF
clone size: .; V gene: TRBV14; D gene: TRBD2; J gene: TRBJ2-1; CDR3 DNA: TGTGCCAGCAGCTCCCCGGGGAGACTAGCGGGGGGGCCTGGTGAGCAGTTCTTC; CDR3 protein: CASSSPGRLAGGPGEQFF
clone size: few; V gene: TRBV4-1; D gene: .; J gene: TRBJ1-1; CDR3 DNA: TGCGCCAGCAGCCAAGGGGGGTATGTGGGCCTCAAGGGTTTAGGGATCGCTGAAGCTTTCTTT; CDR3 protein: CASSQGGYVGLKGLGIAEAFF
clone size: few; V gene: TRBV15; D gene: .; J gene: TRBJ1-2; CDR3 DNA: TGTGCCACCAGCAGAGCCCCGCCCCATGGCTACACCTTC; CDR3 protein: CATSRAPPHGYTF
clone size: .; V gene: TRBV10-3; D gene: TRBD1; J gene: TRBJ2-7; CDR3 DNA: TGTGCCATCAGTGAATTGGACAGGGAGTCCGAGCAGTACTTC; CDR3 protein: CAISELDRESEQYF
clone size: few; V gene: TRBV7-9; D gene: TRBD1; J gene: TRBJ2-5; CDR3 DNA: TGTGCCAGCAGCTTAGGAGGGACAGGGGAGACCCAGTACTTC; CDR3 protein: CASSLGGTGETQYF
clone size: .; V gene: TRBV28; D gene: .; J gene: TRBJ1-2; CDR3 DNA: TGTGCCAGCAGGCGGGCCACCCTGGACTATGGCTACACCTTC; CDR3 protein: CASRRATLDYGYTF
clone size: .; V gene: TRBV30; D gene: .; J gene: TRBJ2-1; CDR3 DNA: TGTGCCTGGAGTGCCAGCTATGAGCAGTTCTTC; CDR3 protein: CAWSASYEQFF
clone size: .; V gene: TRBV12-5; D gene: .; J gene: TRBJ2-3; CDR3 DNA: TGTGCTAGTGGTGACCTGGCGGGCGGAGATACGCAGTATTTT; CDR3 protein: CASGDLAGGDTQYF
clone size: .; V gene: TRBV30; D gene: .; J gene: TRBJ1-4; CDR3 DNA: TGTGCCTGGACAGGGACCAATAATGAAAAACTGTTTTTT; CDR3 protein: CAWTGTNNEKLFF